The T cell receptor (beta chain) under discussion was sequenced for a study of cytomegalovirus exposure and HLA in healthy donors. TCRdb's table, derived via immunoSEQ multiplex PCR, lists solely in-frame clones and lacks some. The sample lists about 57,000 clones; 85% to 95% were seen once. Germline V gene lookup returns CDR1 MGHDK and CDR2 SYGVNS. The CDR3 runs 18 residues. The trim removed 4 bases at V and 3 bases at J, leaving 12 bases unmatched. This TCR came from a woman aged 18-29 years in good health and CMV-seronegative. This chain joins TRBV25-1 and TRBJ2-7; TRBD2 agrees at 13 bases. Material for sequencing was PBMCs. The CDR3 spells CASSATGLAGLKGYEQYF. The CDR3 region has the DNA TGTGCCAGCAGTGCCACGGGACTAGCGGGACTAAAGGGCTACGAGCAGTACTTC.